A selection of T cell receptor beta chains follows, all from one sample in a study of OX40 agonist ivuxolimab in advanced cancers. The repertoire was sequenced with immunoSEQ multiplex PCR; TCRdb's copy has only in-frame clones and lacks some. The table includes under 80,000 clones, approximately 88% detected once. The sequencing here drew on CD4+ or CD8+ T cells sorted from blood, taken in a trial of the OX40 agonist ivuxolimab. These receptors originate from an adult with an advanced solid tumor such as melanoma, head and neck, liver or kidney cancer. CDR3s include the opening cysteine and the closing phenylalanine or tryptophan. D genes are given only for firm matches. Not all rows give a size; the values are once, few, many and, for expanded clones, a class.

D gene,V gene,J gene,clone size,CDR3 DNA,CDR3 protein
TRBD1,TRBV10-1,TRBJ2-7,-,TGCGCCACACAAGCCGACAACTACCGGGACAGAAGCTCCTACGAGCAGTACTTC,CATQADNYRDRSSYEQYF
TRBD1,TRBV7-6,TRBJ1-3,-,TGTGCCAGCAGCGACAGGGACTCTGGAAACACCATATATTTT,CASSDRDSGNTIYF
-,TRBV7-9,TRBJ1-4,-,TGTGCCAGCAGCTTAGCTAAACCGACGGGTGAAAAACTGTTTTTT,CASSLAKPTGEKLFF
-,TRBV19,TRBJ2-7,-,TGTGCCAGTAGCCAAGGACGCTACGAGCAGTACTTC,CASSQGRYEQYF
TRBD2,TRBV5-1,TRBJ2-3,-,TGCGCCAGCCAGCGGGGGGGGAGCACAGATACGCAGTATTTT,CASQRGGSTDTQYF
TRBD2,TRBV19,TRBJ2-1,once,TGTGCCACCGGTACAGTAAAAGCGGGATCTATTGGTGAGCAGTTCTTC,CATGTVKAGSIGEQFF
-,TRBV11-3,TRBJ1-4,-,TGTGCCAGCACCAGATCGGACAGCAATAATGAAAAACTGTTTTTT,CASTRSDSNNEKLFF
-,TRBV29-1,TRBJ2-7,-,TGCAGCGTGCTCGGGAGGACAGGGACTCCCTACGAGCAGTACTTC,CSVLGRTGTPYEQYF
TRBD2,TRBV10-3,TRBJ2-5,-,TGTGCCATCAGTTCTAGCGGGACAACCGGGGAGACCCAGTACTTC,CAISSSGTTGETQYF
-,TRBV6-6,TRBJ2-2,-,TGTGCCAGCAGTTACGGGGAAAACACCGGGGAGCTGTTTTTT,CASSYGENTGELFF
-,TRBV4-1,TRBJ2-1,few,TGCGCCAGCAGCCACGAGAGGACCTACAATGAGCAGTTCTTC,CASSHERTYNEQFF
-,TRBV27,TRBJ1-1,-,TGTGCCAGCAGTTTATCGCCCATCTGGGGGCTGGGAAACACTGAAGCTTTCTTT,CASSLSPIWGLGNTEAFF
-,TRBV14,TRBJ1-1,-,TGTGCCAGCAGCGCTTCGGCGGCTGGTACTGAAGCTTTCTTT,CASSASAAGTEAFF
-,TRBV19,TRBJ1-3,-,TGTGCCAGTAGTACTGCAGGAATTATCTCTGGAAACACCATATATTTT,CASSTAGIISGNTIYF
TRBD1,TRBV27,TRBJ1-2,-,TGTGCCAGCAGTTTAAGTCCTCGCGGACAGGGAGGCTACACCTTC,CASSLSPRGQGGYTF
TRBD2,TRBV4-1,TRBJ2-2,-,TGCGCCAGCAGCCAAGGGCAGGGTAGCGGGAGAACCGGGGAGCTGTTTTTT,CASSQGQGSGRTGELFF
-,TRBV6-5,TRBJ1-1,-,TGTGCCAGCAGTTACGGAGGGGGGGGGACTGAAGCTTTCTTT,CASSYGGGGTEAFF
-,TRBV2,TRBJ2-3,-,TGTGCCAGCACGTCTACCACAGATACGCAGTATTTT,CASTSTTDTQYF
-,TRBV5-1,TRBJ2-3,-,TGCGCCAGCAGCCCCACACCATCAGCCACAGATACGCAGTATTTT,CASSPTPSATDTQYF
-,TRBV6-6,TRBJ2-7,once,TGTGCCAGCAGTTACCCAAAATACGAGCAGTACTTC,CASSYPKYEQYF
-,TRBV11-2,TRBJ2-1,-,TGTGCCAGCAGCTTAGGGGGCAGGGACGAGCCTTACAATGAGCAGTTCTTC,CASSLGGRDEPYNEQFF
TRBD1,TRBV11-2,TRBJ2-7,few,TGTGCCAGCAGCTTTGACAGGGGGTCCTACGAGCAGTACTTC,CASSFDRGSYEQYF
-,TRBV7-2,TRBJ2-3,-,TGTGCCAGCAGCTTAGTTGTGCAGTCGCCTAGCACAGATACGCAGTATTTT,CASSLVVQSPSTDTQYF
-,TRBV4-1,TRBJ2-7,once,TGCGCCAGCGCCCGGGACCACCTCCACGAGCAGTACTTC,CASARDHLHEQYF
-,TRBV28,TRBJ2-2,-,TGTGCCAGCAGTTTCAATGCCCCGGGGACCGGGGAGCTGTTTTTT,CASSFNAPGTGELFF
-,TRBV29-1,TRBJ2-1,-,TGCAGCGTTGAAGAGCGGAGGGACAATGAGCAGTTCTTC,CSVEERRDNEQFF
TRBD1,TRBV10-3,TRBJ2-7,few,TGTGCCATCAGGGGGGACAGGGGTCCCGAGCAGTACTTC,CAIRGDRGPEQYF
-,TRBV7-3,TRBJ2-5,-,TGTGCCAGCAGCGTAGGGGCAGGTAACTCCCTTGAGACCCAGTACTTC,CASSVGAGNSLETQYF
-,TRBV4-1,TRBJ2-5,-,TGCGCCAGCAGCCAAGGGAACTCCGGTGGACAAGAGACCCAGTACTTC,CASSQGNSGGQETQYF
-,TRBV9,TRBJ1-1,-,TGTGCCAGCAGCTCTAGCTTTGGGGGAAACACTGAAGCTTTCTTT,CASSSSFGGNTEAFF
TRBD2,TRBV7-9,TRBJ2-3,-,TGTGCCAGCAGCCGGACTAGCGGGAGCCGGCGCGGTGATACGCAGTATTTT,CASSRTSGSRRGDTQYF
-,TRBV27,TRBJ2-5,once,TGTGCCAGCAGTTACAACTCAGGACGCCAAGAGACCCAGTACTTC,CASSYNSGRQETQYF
-,TRBV10-2,TRBJ2-5,-,TGCGCCAGCAGTGAGGCAGGGTCGGTCGAGACCCAGTACTTC,CASSEAGSVETQYF
-,TRBV28,TRBJ1-4,-,TGTGCCAGCAGTTTATGGGGGGGGTTTGAAAAACTGTTTTTT,CASSLWGGFEKLFF
TRBD2,TRBV2,TRBJ2-1,-,TGTGCCAGCGAGGGACTAGCGAACAATGAGCAGTTCTTC,CASEGLANNEQFF
-,TRBV30,TRBJ1-2,-,TGTGCCTGGAGTGTAAGAGGGCCTGATGGCTACACCTTC,CAWSVRGPDGYTF
-,TRBV5-5,TRBJ2-1,-,TGTGCCAGCGGGGTGGACCTGAGCCTATTCTTC,CASGVDLSLFF
TRBD1,TRBV30,TRBJ2-7,-,TGTGCCTGGAACGGTTACGGGACAGACTACGAGCAGTACTTC,CAWNGYGTDYEQYF
-,TRBV11-2,TRBJ1-4,-,TGTGCCAGCAGTCGGAGTCGCGAACTGTTTTTT,CASSRSRELFF
-,TRBV4-1,TRBJ2-2,-,TGCGCCAGCAGCGATAACAGGGTACCGAACGGGGAGCTGTTTTTT,CASSDNRVPNGELFF
TRBD2,TRBV19,TRBJ2-7,-,TGTGCCAGTACCCCCCGGGCTAGCGGGAGGGGAAAATCCTACGAGCAGTACTTC,CASTPRASGRGKSYEQYF
-,TRBV19,TRBJ2-7,-,TGTGCCAGTAGTGCTAGGAAACCCGGGACGGCCTTCTCCTACGAGCAGTACTTC,CASSARKPGTAFSYEQYF
-,TRBV14,TRBJ2-5,-,TGTGCCAGCAGCTCACTCCGGGGTTTGATGGAGACCCAGTACTTC,CASSSLRGLMETQYF
TRBD1,TRBV5-5,TRBJ1-3,-,TGTGCCAGCAGACACCTCCAGGGGGCTGAAAACACCATATATTTT,CASRHLQGAENTIYF
-,TRBV19,TRBJ1-2,-,TGTGCCAGTAGTACCCCGGGACACTTTTACGGCTACACCTTC,CASSTPGHFYGYTF
TRBD2,TRBV7-2,TRBJ2-7,-,TGTGCCAGCAGCTTAGGGTCCGGGAGGGCCGGGTACGAGCAGTACTTC,CASSLGSGRAGYEQYF
TRBD2,TRBV7-3,TRBJ2-7,-,TGTGCCAGCAGCCGCGGGACTACCACTGAGTACGAGCAGTACTTC,CASSRGTTTEYEQYF